This entry features one T cell receptor beta chain sequence. The antigen remains unidentified. The investigators reverse transcribed all of the isolated RNA, so they sequenced expressed TCRB transcripts. For naive, central memory and regulatory T cell samples, reads averaged roughly 4 million. Here immunoSEQ multiplex PCR was the method, and the copy in TCRdb shows in-frame clones only, minus some. Among approximately 170,000 clones listed, roughly 60% were seen once. The sample comes from a study of beta chain features in type 1 diabetes. Study results and limitations: Shorter TCRB CDR3s, moderately but significantly so, were found in Type 1 diabetes patients in all four CD4+ subsets. In these data, an HLA type influence on TCRB rearrangement remained unresolved.

Sort purity for all populations was recorded as exceeding 98%. The source material was naive CD4+ T cells from blood. The sequence was collected from a man under 40 with type 1 diabetes.

CDR3 sequence: CASSLTNYGYTF. In DNA form, the CDR3 reads TGTGCCAGCAGTTTAACTAACTATGGCTACACCTTC. This rearrangement joins TRBV25-1 to TRBJ1-2; no definite D call. CDR3 length: 12 amino acids. Germline V gene sequence: CDR1 MGHDK, CDR2 SYGVNS. V lost 5 bases, J lost 0 bases, and 4 bases lay in between.